These 17 T cell receptor beta chains originate from one sample sequenced in a study of control samples from healthy donors and cancer patients. The assay was immunoSEQ multiplex PCR, and TCRdb's table has in-frame clones only and misses some. The top ten hold approximately 1.8% of the sample, which has roughly 200,000 clones, over 80% seen once. Sequencing used blood. Receptors were obtained from a man aged 25-45 years in good health.

This clone was seen only once. The rearrangement joins TRBV30 to TRBJ1-6, with no clear D. Germline-derived CDR1 and CDR2 are GTSNPN and SVGIG (reference sequence). The CDR3 contains 14 residues. V lost 3 bases and J lost 15, with 21 bases in between. This CDR3 is CAWRATGGVKDLHF. The CDR3 DNA sequence: TGTGCCTGGAGGGCGACCGGCGGGGTGAAGGACCTCCACTTT.

This chain links TRBV5-4 with TRBJ2-6, with D tentatively TRBD2 (5 bases). V was shortened by 4 bases and J by 0 bases, with 11 bases between the two germline ends. Germline values: CDR1 SGHNT, CDR2 YYREEE (reference sequence). CDR3 length: 16 amino acids. The chain's CDR3 is CASSRGSASGANVLTF. The CDR3 DNA is TGTGCCAGCAGCCGGGGATCTGCCTCTGGGGCCAACGTCCTGACTTTC.

This clone was recorded once. The chain joins TRBV5-1 to TRBJ2-2; D might be TRBD1 (5 bases). CDR1 is SGHRS, CDR2 YFSETQ, per germline. The CDR3 is 15 residues long. V was shortened by 4 bases and J by 6 bases, with 16 bases between the two germline ends. In DNA, the CDR3 is TGCGCCAGCAGCGCTCGGCAGGGCGTATCCGGGGAGCTGTTTTTT. The encoded protein is CASSARQGVSGELFF.

The V gene is TRBV19, the J gene TRBJ1-5; 7 bases are shared with TRBD1. CDR3 length: 14 amino acids. V lost 7 bases, J lost 6 bases, and 9 bases stayed unmatched. Per germline, CDR1 LNHDA and CDR2 SQIVND (reference sequence). CDR3 DNA sequence: TGTGCCAGTAACCGACAGGGCGGGGGTCAGCCCCAGCATTTT. As protein: CASNRQGGGQPQHF.

The CDR3 DNA is TGTGCCACCAGTGATTTGGCTTCCGGGGGGCGCACAGATACGCAGTATTTT. Translated: CATSDLASGGRTDTQYF. V is TRBV24-1 and J is TRBJ2-3, with D tentatively TRBD2 (7 bases). This CDR3 is built from 17 residues. V was pared by 0 bases and J by 1 base, with 13 bases between. The germline V gene encodes CDR1 KGHDR and CDR2 SFDVKD.

The chain couples TRBV24-1 to TRBJ2-1, with 15 bases matching TRBD2. CDR1 KGHDR and CDR2 SFDVKD come from the germline V gene. This CDR3 has 20 amino acids. V was pared by 4 bases and J by 9 bases, with 18 bases of the junction left unmatched. The CDR3 reads CATSDRTSGGAPPWTGEQFF. DNA of the CDR3: TGTGCCACCAGTGACCGGACTAGCGGGGGGGCACCCCCCTGGACAGGTGAGCAGTTCTTC.

The chain couples TRBV7-8 to TRBJ1-1; tentative D call: TRBD1 (5 bases). Between the trimmed V and J ends, which lost 2 bases and 4 bases, there was a span of 11 bases. This CDR3 contains 14 residues. CDR1 SGHVS and CDR2 FQNEAQ come from the germline V gene. CDR3 DNA sequence: TGTGCCAGCAGCTTATATATCGGGACCACTGAAGCTTTCTTT. This translates into CASSLYIGTTEAFF.

The chain couples TRBV3-1 (or the pseudogene TRBV3-2) to TRBJ2-7, with TRBD2 matching over 8 bases. The CDR3 sequence is 14 residues long. Germline V gene data show CDR1 as LGHDT and CDR2 as YNNKEL (reference sequence). Unmatched junction bases numbered 4, after V lost 1 base and J lost 5 bases. Written as DNA, the CDR3 is TGTGCCAGCAGCCAAGTGGAAGCGGGGGACGAGCAGTACTTC. Amino acid sequence: CASSQVEAGDEQYF.

This rearrangement joins TRBV7-9 to TRBJ1-6, with D uncertain. CDR3 length: 12 amino acids. Germline V gene data show CDR1 as SEHNR and CDR2 as FQNEAQ (reference sequence). V dropped 1 base and J dropped 7 bases, with 2 bases sitting between them. CDR3 loop: CASSLGNSPLHF. Here the CDR3 DNA reads TGTGCCAGCAGCTTAGGAAATTCACCCCTCCACTTT.

The CDR3 bases are TGTGCCAGTCCCGCGAGGTACTTGCCTTTCACAGATACGCAGTATTTT. As protein: CASPARYLPFTDTQYF. V is TRBV9 and J is TRBJ2-3; D gene uncertain. Trimming cost V 8 bases and J 2 bases, with 21 bases left between them. This CDR3 region has 16 residues. CDR1 and CDR2 from the germline V gene are SGDLS and YYNGEE.

The chain joins TRBV4-1 to TRBJ2-5; no reliable D call. Germline loops: CDR1 MGHRA, CDR2 YSYEKL. This CDR3 region has 14 residues. V gave up 1 base and J gave up 2 bases, with 8 bases separating them. This CDR3 is CASSQVLVQETQYF. The CDR3 DNA reads as TGCGCCAGCAGCCAAGTCCTCGTTCAAGAGACCCAGTACTTC.

This rearrangement joins TRBV7-8 to TRBJ1-1, with 7 bases matching TRBD1. The CDR3 spans 15 residues. J was trimmed by 1 base and V by 3 bases; bases with no gene match: 5. The germline gives CDR1 SGHVS, CDR2 FQNEAQ. DNA of the CDR3: TGTGCCAGCAGCTTGACAGGGAGGGGGAACACTGAAGCTTTCTTT. This codes for CASSLTGRGNTEAFF.

The chain carries TRBV5-1 and TRBJ2-1; 8 bases align to TRBD1. V shed 1 base, J shed 4 bases, and the junction held 4 bases outside the gene matches. Germline lookup yields CDR1 SGHRS and CDR2 YFSETQ. This CDR3 region has 15 residues. CDR3 protein: CASSLLGQGYNEQFF. Here the CDR3 DNA reads TGCGCCAGCAGCTTGTTAGGACAGGGATACAATGAGCAGTTCTTC.

This clone has just a few counts. The chain carries TRBV23-1 and TRBJ1-2; unclear D gene. TRBV23-1 is known as an ORF, though its function is uncertain. The CDR3 is made up of 15 amino acids. With 6 bases removed from V and 9 bases from J, the gap between germline ends came to 23 bases. CDR3 bases: TGCGCCAGCAGACCCTGTAGTACCTTACCGGATTGCTACACCTTC. Translated: CASRPCSTLPDCYTF.

The chain uses TRBV24-1 and TRBJ2-1, with 13 positions matching TRBD2. The length of the CDR3 is 15 residues. Germline V lookup: CDR1 KGHDR, CDR2 SFDVKD. V lost 9 bases to trimming and J lost 2 bases; unmatched junction nucleotides: 3. The CDR3 DNA reads as TGTGCCACCCAGACTAGCGGGGGGACCTACAATGAGCAGTTCTTC. Residues: CATQTSGGTYNEQFF.

The chain links TRBV2 to TRBJ1-5; D not certain. The CDR3 runs 14 residues. V lost 1 base and J 2 bases, leaving 6 bases between the germline ends. From germline, CDR1 is SNHLY and CDR2 FYNNEI. The CDR3 DNA follows: TGTGCCAGCAGTGAAGGGATGGGCAATCAGCCCCAGCATTTT. It translates to CASSEGMGNQPQHF.

Many counts were recorded for this clone. V is TRBV4-1 and J is TRBJ1-2, with 8 bases matching TRBD1. The germline gives CDR1 MGHRA, CDR2 YSYEKL. The CDR3 sequence is 14 residues long. The V segment lost 3 bases and the J segment 8 bases; nucleotides outside the gene matches: 8. The CDR3 protein is CASSHTGGVEGYTF. CDR3 bases: TGCGCCAGCAGCCACACAGGGGGGGTAGAGGGCTACACCTTC.